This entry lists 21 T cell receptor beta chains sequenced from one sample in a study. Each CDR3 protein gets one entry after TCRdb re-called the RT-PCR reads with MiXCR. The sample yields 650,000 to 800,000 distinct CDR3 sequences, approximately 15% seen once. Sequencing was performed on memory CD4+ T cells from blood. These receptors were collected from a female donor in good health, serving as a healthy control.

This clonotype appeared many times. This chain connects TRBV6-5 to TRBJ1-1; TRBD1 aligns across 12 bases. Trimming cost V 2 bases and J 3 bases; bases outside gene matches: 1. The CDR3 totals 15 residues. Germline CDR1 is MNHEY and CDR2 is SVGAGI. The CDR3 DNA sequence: TGTGCCAGCAGTTACGGGACAGGGGGCTACACTGAAGCTTTCTTT. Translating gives CASSYGTGGYTEAFF.

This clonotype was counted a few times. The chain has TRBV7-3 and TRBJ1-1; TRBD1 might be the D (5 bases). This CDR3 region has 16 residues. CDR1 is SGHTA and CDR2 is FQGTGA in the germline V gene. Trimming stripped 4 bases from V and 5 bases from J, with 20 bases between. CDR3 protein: CASSSRSGTVRTEAFF. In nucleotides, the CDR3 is TGTGCCAGCAGCTCCAGAAGCGGGACTGTGAGGACTGAAGCTTTCTTT.

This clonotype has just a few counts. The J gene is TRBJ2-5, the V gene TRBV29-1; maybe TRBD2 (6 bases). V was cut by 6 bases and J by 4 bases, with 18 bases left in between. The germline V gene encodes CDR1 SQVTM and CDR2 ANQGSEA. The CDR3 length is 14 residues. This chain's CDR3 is CSVRQAGIGETQYF. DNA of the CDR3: TGCAGCGTCAGGCAAGCGGGCATTGGAGAGACCCAGTACTTC. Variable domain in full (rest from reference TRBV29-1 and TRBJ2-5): SAVISQKPSRDICQRGTSLTIQCQVDSQVTMMFWYRQQPGQSLTLIATANQGSEATYESGFVIDKFPISRPNLTFSTLTVSNMSPEDSSIYLCSVRQAGIGETQYFGPGTRLLVL.

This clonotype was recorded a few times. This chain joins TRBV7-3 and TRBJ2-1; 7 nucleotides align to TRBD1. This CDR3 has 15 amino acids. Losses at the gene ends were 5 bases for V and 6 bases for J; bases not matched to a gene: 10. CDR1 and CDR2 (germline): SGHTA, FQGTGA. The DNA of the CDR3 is TGTGCCAGCAGCCTTAGACAGGGACCCGGCAATGAGCAGTTCTTC. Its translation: CASSLRQGPGNEQFF.

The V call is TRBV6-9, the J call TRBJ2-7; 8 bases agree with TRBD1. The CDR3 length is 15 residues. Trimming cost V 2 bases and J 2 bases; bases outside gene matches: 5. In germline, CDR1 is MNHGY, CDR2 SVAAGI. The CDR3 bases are TGTGCCAGCAGTTATCGGACAGGGATCGCCTACGAGCAGTACTTC. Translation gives CASSYRTGIAYEQYF.

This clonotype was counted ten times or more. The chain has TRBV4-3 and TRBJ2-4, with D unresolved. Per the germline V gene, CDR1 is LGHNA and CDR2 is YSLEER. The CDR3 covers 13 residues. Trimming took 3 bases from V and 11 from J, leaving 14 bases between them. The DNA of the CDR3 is TGCGCCAGCAGCCAGGTCCCATGGGCTTTTCAGTACTTC. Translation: CASSQVPWAFQYF.

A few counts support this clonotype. The CDR3 region has the DNA TGTGCCAGCAGTCCTTTATGGATTGGCGCGAACTATGGCTACACCTTC. Protein product: CASSPLWIGANYGYTF. The chain has TRBV6-5 and TRBJ1-2; D unresolved. Germline assignment: CDR1 MNHEY and CDR2 SVGAGI. CDR3 size: 16 residues. V dropped 5 bases and J dropped 2 bases, with 18 bases sitting between them.

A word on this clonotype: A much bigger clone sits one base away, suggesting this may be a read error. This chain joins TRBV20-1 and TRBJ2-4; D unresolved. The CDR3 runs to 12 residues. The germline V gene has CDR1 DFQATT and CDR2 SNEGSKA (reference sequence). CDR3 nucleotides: TGCAGTGCCCGGAGCGACTTCCCCACACCAAACTTC. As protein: CSARSDFPTPNF.

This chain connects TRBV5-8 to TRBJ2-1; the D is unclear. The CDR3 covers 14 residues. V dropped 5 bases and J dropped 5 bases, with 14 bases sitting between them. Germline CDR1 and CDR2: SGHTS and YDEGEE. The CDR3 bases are TGTGCCAGCAGTCACCGGATGAGAAACAATGAGCAGTTCTTC. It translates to CASSHRMRNNEQFF.

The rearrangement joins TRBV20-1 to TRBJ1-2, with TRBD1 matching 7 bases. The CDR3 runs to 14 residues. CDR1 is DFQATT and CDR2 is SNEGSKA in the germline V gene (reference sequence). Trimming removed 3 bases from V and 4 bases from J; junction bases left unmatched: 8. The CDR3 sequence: CSASDRARFYGYTF. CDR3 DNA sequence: TGCAGTGCTAGCGACAGGGCGAGATTCTATGGCTACACCTTC.

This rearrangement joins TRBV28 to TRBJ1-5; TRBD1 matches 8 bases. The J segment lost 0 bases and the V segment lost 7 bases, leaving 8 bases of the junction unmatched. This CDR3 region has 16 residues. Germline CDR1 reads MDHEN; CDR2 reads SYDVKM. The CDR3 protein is CASIPGGLDSNQPQHF. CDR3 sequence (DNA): TGTGCCAGCATCCCAGGGGGCCTCGATAGCAATCAGCCCCAGCATTTT.

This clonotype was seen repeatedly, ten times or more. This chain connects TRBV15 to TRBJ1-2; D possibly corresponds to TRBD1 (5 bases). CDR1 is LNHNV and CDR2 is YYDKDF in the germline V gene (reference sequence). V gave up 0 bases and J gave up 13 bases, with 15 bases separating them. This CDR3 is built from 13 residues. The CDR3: CATSRDRQGIITF. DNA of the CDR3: TGTGCCACCAGCAGAGATCGCCAGGGAATTATCACCTTC.

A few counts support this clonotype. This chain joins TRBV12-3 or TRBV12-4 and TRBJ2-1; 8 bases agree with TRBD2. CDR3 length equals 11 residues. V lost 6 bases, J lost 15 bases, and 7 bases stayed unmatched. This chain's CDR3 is CASRGAGVPFF. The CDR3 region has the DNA TGTGCCAGCAGGGGAGCGGGGGTTCCGTTCTTC.

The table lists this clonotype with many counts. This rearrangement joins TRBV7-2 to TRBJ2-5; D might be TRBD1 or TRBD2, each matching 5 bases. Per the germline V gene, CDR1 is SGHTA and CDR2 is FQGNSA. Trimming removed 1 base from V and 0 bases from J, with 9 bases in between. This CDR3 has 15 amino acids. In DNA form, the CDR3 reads TGTGCCAGCAGCTTAGTTGGGGGATACCAAGAGACCCAGTACTTC. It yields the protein CASSLVGGYQETQYF.

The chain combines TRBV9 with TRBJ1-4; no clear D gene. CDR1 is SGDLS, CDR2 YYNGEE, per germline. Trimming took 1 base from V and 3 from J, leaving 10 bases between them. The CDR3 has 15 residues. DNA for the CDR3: TGTGCCAGCAGCGTATATAGTGGGGCTAATGAAAAACTGTTTTTT. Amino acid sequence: CASSVYSGANEKLFF.

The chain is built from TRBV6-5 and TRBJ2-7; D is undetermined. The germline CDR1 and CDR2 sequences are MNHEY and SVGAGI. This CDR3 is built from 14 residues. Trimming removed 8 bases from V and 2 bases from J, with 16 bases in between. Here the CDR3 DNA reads TGTGCCAGCTCCCTCCGGACCGATACCTACGAGCAGTACTTC. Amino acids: CASSLRTDTYEQYF.

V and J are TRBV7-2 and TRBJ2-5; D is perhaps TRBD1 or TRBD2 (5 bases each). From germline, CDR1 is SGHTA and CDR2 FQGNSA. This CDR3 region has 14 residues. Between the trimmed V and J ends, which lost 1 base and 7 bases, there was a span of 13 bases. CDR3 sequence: CASSLVSGPGTQYF. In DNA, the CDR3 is TGTGCCAGCAGCTTAGTCTCGGGACCTGGGACCCAGTACTTC. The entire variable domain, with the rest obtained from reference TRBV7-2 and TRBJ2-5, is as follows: GAGVSQSPSNKVTEKGKDVELRCDPISGHTALYWYRQSLGQGLEFLIYFQGNSAPDKSGLPSDRFSAERTGGSVSTLTIQRTQQEDSAVYLCASSLVSGPGTQYFGPGTRLLVL.

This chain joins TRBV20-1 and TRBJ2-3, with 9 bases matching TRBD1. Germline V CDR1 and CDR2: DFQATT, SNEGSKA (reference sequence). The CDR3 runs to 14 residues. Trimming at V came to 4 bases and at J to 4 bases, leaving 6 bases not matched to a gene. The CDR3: CSAKGQGRADTQYF. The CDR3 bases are TGCAGTGCTAAGGGACAGGGAAGAGCAGATACGCAGTATTTT.

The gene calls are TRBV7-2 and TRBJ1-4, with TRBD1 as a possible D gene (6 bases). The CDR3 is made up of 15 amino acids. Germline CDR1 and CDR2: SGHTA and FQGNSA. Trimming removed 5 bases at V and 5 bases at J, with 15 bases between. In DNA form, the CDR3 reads TGTGCCAGCAGCCCCGGTGGGGGGCAGAATGAAAAACTGTTTTTT. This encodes CASSPGGGQNEKLFF.

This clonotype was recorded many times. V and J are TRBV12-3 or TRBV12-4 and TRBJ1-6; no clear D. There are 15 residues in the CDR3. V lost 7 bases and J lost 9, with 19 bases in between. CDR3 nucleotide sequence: TGTGCCAGCACCCCGGGTCCCGACTTACGTTCACCCCTCCACTTT. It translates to CASTPGPDLRSPLHF.

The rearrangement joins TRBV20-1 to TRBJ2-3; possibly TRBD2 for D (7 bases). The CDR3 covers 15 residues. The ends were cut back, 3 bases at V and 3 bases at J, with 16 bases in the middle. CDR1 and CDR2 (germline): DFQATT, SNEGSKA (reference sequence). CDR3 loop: CSARGFGRGTDTQYF. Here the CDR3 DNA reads TGCAGTGCTAGGGGGTTTGGGAGGGGGACAGATACGCAGTATTTT.